This TCR beta chain emerged from a study of CD8 T cells in ankylosing spondylitis. Overall study findings and caveats: What seemed typical of ankylosing spondylitis blood was a TCR beta motif built from roughly eight highly homologous variants.

CDR3 size: 16 residues. V lost 0 bases and J lost 4; bases outside the gene matches: 5. The V gene's germline CDR1 is SGHRS and CDR2 YFSETQ. TCRdb redid the calling of the 5' RACE reads with MiXCR, one entry per CDR3 protein. In the table there are around 130,000 distinct CDR3 sequences, under 20% of which are singletons. To note about this clonotype: Its matching antigen is unknown.

The source of this sequence is a male donor with ankylosing spondylitis. Sequencing used blood, either unsorted or a sorted T cell fraction (not recorded which). The chain combines TRBV5-1 with TRBJ2-1, with TRBD2 matching 9 bases. The CDR3 spells CASSLAASGAYNEQFF. Written as DNA, the CDR3 is TGCGCCAGCAGCTTGGCCGCTAGCGGGGCTTACAATGAGCAGTTCTTC.